This T cell receptor beta chain appears in the sequencing data of a study of patients and donors after allogeneic stem cell transplantation. TCRdb analysed the RT-PCR reads with MiXCR anew, one entry per CDR3 protein. Counted here are approximately 150,000 distinct CDR3 sequences, approximately 37% occurring once; the ten biggest clones make up less than 60%. This CDR3 contains 14 residues. Germline V gene data show CDR1 as SQVTM and CDR2 as ANQGSEA. The TCR originated in a human donor who was either an allogeneic HSCT recipient or a stem cell or donor lymphocyte infusion donor (not recorded which). It is not recorded whose cells these are; they may come from a transplant donor. The V and J genes are TRBV29-1 and TRBJ2-1, with 9 nucleotides matching TRBD2. The specimen sequenced was blood, either unsorted or a sorted T cell fraction (not recorded which). CDR3 in amino acids: CKIGGRGGSPEQFF. CDR3 coding DNA: TGCAAAATTGGCGGGCGGGGGGGATCCCCTGAGCAGTTCTTC.